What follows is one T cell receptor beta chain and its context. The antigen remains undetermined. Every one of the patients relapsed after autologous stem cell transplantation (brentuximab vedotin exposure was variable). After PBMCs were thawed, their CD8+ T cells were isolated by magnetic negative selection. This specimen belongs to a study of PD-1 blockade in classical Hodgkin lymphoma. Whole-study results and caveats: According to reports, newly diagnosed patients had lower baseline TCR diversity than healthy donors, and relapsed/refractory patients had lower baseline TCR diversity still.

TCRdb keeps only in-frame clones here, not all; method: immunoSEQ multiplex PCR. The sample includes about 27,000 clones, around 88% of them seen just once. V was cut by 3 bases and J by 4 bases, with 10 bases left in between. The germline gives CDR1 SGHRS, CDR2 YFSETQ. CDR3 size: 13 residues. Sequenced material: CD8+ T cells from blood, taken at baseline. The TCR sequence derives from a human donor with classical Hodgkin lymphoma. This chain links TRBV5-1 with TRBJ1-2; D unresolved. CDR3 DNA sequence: TGCGCCAGCAGCTCAAACATGCTCTATGGCTACACCTTC. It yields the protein CASSSNMLYGYTF.